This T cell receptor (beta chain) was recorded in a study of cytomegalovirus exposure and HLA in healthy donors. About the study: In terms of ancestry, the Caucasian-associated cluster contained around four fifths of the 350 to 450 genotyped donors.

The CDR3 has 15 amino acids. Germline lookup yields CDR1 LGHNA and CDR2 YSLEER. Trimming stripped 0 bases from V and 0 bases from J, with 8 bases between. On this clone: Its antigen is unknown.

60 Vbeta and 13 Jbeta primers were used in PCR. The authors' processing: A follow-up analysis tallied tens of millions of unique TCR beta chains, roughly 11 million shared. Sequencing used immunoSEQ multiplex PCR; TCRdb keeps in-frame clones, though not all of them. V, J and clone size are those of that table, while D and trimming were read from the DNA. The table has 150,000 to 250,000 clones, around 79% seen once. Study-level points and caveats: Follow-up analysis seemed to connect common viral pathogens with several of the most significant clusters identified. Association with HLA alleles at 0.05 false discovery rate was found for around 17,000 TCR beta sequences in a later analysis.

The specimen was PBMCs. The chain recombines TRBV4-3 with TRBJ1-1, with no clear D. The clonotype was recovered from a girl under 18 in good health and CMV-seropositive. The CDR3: CASSQDHRVNTEAFF. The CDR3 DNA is TGCGCCAGCAGCCAAGATCACCGGGTGAACACTGAAGCTTTCTTT.